Shown below are 5 T cell receptor beta chains from a single sample sequenced in a study of control samples from healthy donors and cancer patients. The data were produced by immunoSEQ multiplex PCR, yet TCRdb's version contains in-frame clones alone and is incomplete. The sample shows about 170,000 clones, just under 95% of them seen only once. The sequenced sample was blood. These receptors all come from a woman aged 55-69 years in good health.

This rearrangement joins TRBV10-3 to TRBJ2-6; 10 nucleotides line up with TRBD1. CDR3 length: 17 amino acids. J lost 0 bases, V lost 6 bases, and 5 bases had no gene match. The germline V gene encodes CDR1 ENHRY and CDR2 SYGVKD. CDR3 in amino acids: CAISPGQGSSGANVLTF. CDR3 nucleotides: TGTGCCATCAGCCCGGGACAGGGGAGCTCTGGGGCCAACGTCCTGACTTTC.

This chain joins TRBV21-1 and TRBJ2-5; the table gives TRBD1 as D, unverified against the DNA. TRBV21-1 is marked as a pseudogene. This CDR3 region has 15 residues. This CDR3 reads CASSSPGQAVETQYF. The CDR3 DNA reads as TGTGCCAGCAGCTCCCCGGGACAGGCTGTTGAGACCCAGTACTTC.

This rearrangement joins TRBV5-1 to TRBJ2-3, with TRBD1 matching 7 bases. Germline values: CDR1 SGHRS, CDR2 YFSETQ. J was trimmed by 4 bases and V by 4 bases; bases with no gene match: 9. CDR3 length equals 15 residues. In DNA, the CDR3 is TGCGCCAGCAGCCCCCGGGACAGACAAGCAGATACGCAGTATTTT. Translated, it gives CASSPRDRQADTQYF.

This chain uses TRBV7-2 with TRBJ2-1; D remains ambiguous. V lost 0 bases and J 0 bases, leaving 9 bases between the germline ends. CDR1 and CDR2 (germline): SGHTA, FQGNSA. The CDR3 extends over 16 amino acids. The CDR3 DNA follows: TGTGCCAGCAGCTTAGCTATCTCGAGCTCCTACAATGAGCAGTTCTTC. Its translation is CASSLAISSSYNEQFF. The full variable domain, completed using reference TRBV7-2 and TRBJ2-1, is GAGVSQSPSNKVTEKGKDVELRCDPISGHTALYWYRQSLGQGLEFLIYFQGNSAPDKSGLPSDRFSAERTGGSVSTLTIQRTQQEDSAVYLCASSLAISSSYNEQFFGPGTRLTVL.

This clone has only one observation. CDR3 region: CASSQDVLAGVLDTQYF. For the CDR3, the DNA is TGCGCCAGCAGCCAAGATGTACTAGCGGGGGTATTAGATACGCAGTATTTT. The rearrangement joins TRBV4-3 to TRBJ2-3; 11 nucleotides match TRBD2. Germline trimming cut 0 bases from V and 5 bases from J; bases unmatched to any gene: 7. Germline V gives CDR1 LGHNA, CDR2 YSLEER. The CDR3 spans 17 residues.